This record looks at one T cell receptor (beta chain) sequence and its context. Its binding antigen is unknown. Per-base quality was not reported, and no clone a single base away is much larger than it. The sequencer was an Illumina NovaSeq 6000. cDNA libraries for TCRalpha and TCRbeta were prepared by 5'RACE using constant-segment primers, with sample barcodes and unique molecular identifiers added. RNA was extracted from every sample with Trizol reagent. Libraries were amplified in two PCR steps, with a second sample barcode and Illumina TruSeq adapters added in the second step. Sequencing of libraries was performed on an Illumina NovaSeq with 2 x 150 bp paired-end reads. Turning to the authors' computational methods: With migec v1.2.7, reads were demultiplexed and then collapsed into UMI-guided consensus sequences. Using mixcr v2.1.11, UMI consensuses were aligned to TRA and TRB V and J templates and then assembled into clonotypes. A clonotype was counted as expanded or contracted only when both edgeR and NoisET called the clonotype significant, with the noise models trained on biological replicates. For edgeR calls, the cutoffs were a false discovery rate-adjusted p below 0.01 and a log2 fold-change threshold of 1. As an exploratory analysis of dynamics, PCA with hierarchical clustering was applied to max-normalized trajectories of the 1000 most abundant clonotypes. Separately sequenced CD4+ and CD8+ repertoires were used to assign the CD4 or CD8 phenotype of responding clones. Clones were called with MiXCR by TCRdb after fastp trimmed the public reads at Q25, and only in-frame beta chains were retained. Entries that share a CDR3 protein sequence are merged under the most common genes and DNA. What appears here as the V and J calls and clone size reflects TCRdb's work, not the paper's. The sample records hundreds of thousands of distinct CDR3 sequences, over 25% of which are singletons. The ten largest make up approximately 13% of the sample.

The data derive from a study of T-cell memory formation after mild COVID-19 (dated by TCRdb to the early 2020s). Background on the whole study: TCR sequence clusters from the two donors were found to be largely donor specific. The cohort was made up of two young adult volunteers, one female and one male, who were previously healthy. In two donors, T-cell clones that expanded and contracted after mild COVID-19 were tracked by sequencing TCRalpha and TCRbeta repertoires over time.

For CDR1 and CDR2, the germline V gene lists MRHNA and SNTAGT. CDR3 length: 15 amino acids, cysteine to phenylalanine. CDR3 DNA only is kept here, 45 bases in frame from base 1. V lost 2 bases and J lost 4 bases, and the count of bases not matched to a germline gene is 0. Ficoll-Paque density gradient centrifugation was used to isolate PBMCs. The investigation overall reported the following: Contracting CD4+ clones turned up mainly in the CM and EM memory subsets, whereas EMRA was where CD8+ clones were enriched. Only a couple of mild cases were covered in the study, and larger cohorts including severe cases with pre-infection samples were considered necessary. Some responding clones were detected in pre-infection memory, which suggested that pre-existing cross-reactive memory T cells had joined the SARS-CoV-2 response. Balanced CD4/CD8 phenotypes were observed for clones contracting from day 15 to 85, whereas a bias towards CD4+ was observed for a second wave of clones expanding from day 15 to 37. Whether the second-wave clones peaking on day 37 were SARS-CoV-2 specific was not confirmed.

Source material: PBMCs or a T cell subset sorted from them (not recorded which). The TCR was taken from an adult woman who had mild COVID-19 (a few samples of this study predate the infection). The sample titles of this study are shuffled in the database, so cell type and time point are left out; the donor was told from shared clones. In this chain, TRBV6-4 is recombined with TRBJ2-3; TRBD2 lines up with 13 middle nucleotides. CDR3 reads: CASSDTSGGADTQYF. In nucleotides, the sequence is TGTGCCAGCAGTGACACTAGCGGGGGGGCAGATACGCAGTATTTT.